The clone carrying this TCR beta chain was detected many times. Its cognate antigen is unknown. This sample was included in a study of T cell repertoires in cytomegalovirus infection. Across the study: Through public TCR beta signatures, both CMV infection and matching HLA type were indicated.

V was cut by 5 bases and J by 4 bases, with 11 bases left in between. CDR1 SEHNR and CDR2 FQNEAQ come from the germline V gene (reference sequence). The CDR3 is made up of 13 amino acids. One entry per CDR3 protein results from TCRdb running MiXCR on the reads. In the table there are about 180,000 distinct CDR3 sequences, around 14% of which are singletons. Study-wide results and caveats: Identification of carriers of CMV plus the relevant HLA was achieved through cumulative public TCR beta family frequency. Dominating the ex vivo response were HLA-C-restricted CMV-specific TCR beta clonotypes.

V usage is TRBV7-9 and J usage is TRBJ1-2, with a possible D match to TRBD1 (5 bases). This clonotype was obtained from a human donor in good health (CMV status not recorded). Some clones in this sample may be carry-over from other donors' samples. Sequenced input: PBMCs. CDR3 in amino acids: CASSPTESYGYTF. The CDR3 region has the DNA TGTGCCAGCAGCCCGACAGAATCCTATGGCTACACCTTC. Drawing the rest from reference TRBV7-9 and TRBJ1-2, the complete variable domain is DTGVSQNPRHKITKRGQNVTFRCDPISEHNRLYWYRQTLGQGPEFLTYFQNEAQLEKSRLLSDRFSAERPKGSFSTLEIQRTEQGDSAMYLCASSPTESYGYTFGSGTRLTVV.